Here is one T cell receptor (beta chain) with its context. This clonotype has a handful of counts. Its binding antigen is unknown. No per-base quality is available; no much larger clone lies one base away. The CDR3 has 14 amino acids, counting the end cysteine and phenylalanine. Of the read, only the CDR3 DNA is kept; its 42 bases are in frame from base 1. Reading the germline V gene gives CDR1 SQVTM and CDR2 ANQGSEA. The germline V end is reduced by 6 bases and the J end by 6 bases; junction bases left unmatched: 7. Synthesis of TCR cDNA relied on 5'RACE template switching, a step that introduced a universal primer site along with unique molecular identifiers. Priming for cDNA synthesis came from both the TCR alpha and TCR beta constant segments. Library amplification involved two PCR steps, and the second step added sample barcodes and sequencing adapters. Sequencing of libraries was done on Illumina HiSeq 2500 (2x100 bp) or NovaSeq (2x150 bp). Per the source publication's procedure: Reads were demultiplexed and collapsed into UMI consensus sequences with MIGEC, and V(D)J alignment was performed with MiXCR. Vaccine-responding clonotypes were identified with edgeR using replicate PBMC samples, with FDR below 0.01 and a log2 fold change above 5 up to day 15 being required. CD4 or CD8 identity was assigned to each bulk clonotype according to whether the clonotype was present at higher abundance in the sequenced CD4 repertoire or the sequenced CD8 repertoire. Starting from the raw public reads, TCRdb applied fastp trimming at Q25, assembled clones with MiXCR and retained in-frame beta chains. All rows with the same CDR3 protein become a single entry with the most common DNA and genes. The V and J calls were not made by the authors but by TCRdb's processing. This sample holds some 560,000 distinct CDR3 sequences; under 25% were observed only once. The leading ten clones occupy roughly an eighth of the sample.

This entry is derived from a study of T cells after yellow fever vaccination (dated by TCRdb to about 2019). Notes on the research overall: The SMART-Seq v4 Ultra Low Input RNA kit was used to prepare libraries from fractions with low cell numbers. Blood samples were taken at several timepoints before and after primary and secondary immunization, and bulk PBMC replicates and cell subsets were isolated. Two healthy male donors, one aged 18 to 30 and one aged 30 to 40 years, made up the cohort. To follow T-cell clones before and after both primary and booster YFV17D yellow fever vaccination, bulk TCR alpha and beta repertoires underwent longitudinal sequencing. What the study reported, not specific to this receptor: Most clones expanded after primary vaccination (approximately 97% of CD4 and about 85% of CD8) were re-detected after the booster, suggesting that broad memory maintenance occurred. FACS-sorted repertoires could contain abundant contaminating clonotypes from the bulk population, so computational filtering was required. The study included only two donors, which limits how far the findings can be generalized. A small share of clonotypes was detected in both CD4 and CD8 compartments, with the overlap likely arising from convergent recombination. The secondary T-cell response was found to be weaker but faster than the primary response, with a peak reached on day 5 rather than on day 15.

The treatment or condition tag for this specimen amounts to: live attenuated yellow fever vaccine strain. At each blood-draw timepoint, two biological replicates of bulk PBMCs were obtained. A standard Ficoll-Paque protocol was used to isolate PBMCs from peripheral blood. TriZol was used to extract RNA from bulk PBMCs, CD4 and CD8 fractions, and dextramer-positive and dextramer-negative fractions. The receptor comes from a man aged 30-40 years who received the YFV17D yellow fever vaccine. The V gene is TRBV29-1 and the J gene is TRBJ2-7; TRBD2 matches 14 bases in the middle. Sequenced material: PBMCs, taken 15 days after the yellow fever booster vaccination. The DNA reads TGCAGCGTCAGGGGACTAGCGGGAGTAAGCGAGCAGTACTTC. The encoded protein is CSVRGLAGVSEQYF.